This TCR beta chain was observed in a study of control samples from healthy donors and cancer patients. Only in-frame clones appear in the TCRdb table, and some are missing; sequencing was by immunoSEQ multiplex PCR. The table includes about 170,000 clones, 93% detected once. The germline V gene encodes CDR1 SGHRS and CDR2 YFSETQ. The CDR3 covers 14 residues. Trimming removed 0 bases from V and 7 bases from J, with 14 bases in between. V usage is TRBV5-1 and J usage is TRBJ2-7; either TRBD1 or TRBD2 may supply D (6 bases each). This TCR came from a woman aged 55-70 years in good health. The source material was blood. The CDR3 spells CASSLDSGGGEQYF. The CDR3, as DNA: TGCGCCAGCAGCTTGGATTCCGGGGGCGGTGAGCAGTACTTC.